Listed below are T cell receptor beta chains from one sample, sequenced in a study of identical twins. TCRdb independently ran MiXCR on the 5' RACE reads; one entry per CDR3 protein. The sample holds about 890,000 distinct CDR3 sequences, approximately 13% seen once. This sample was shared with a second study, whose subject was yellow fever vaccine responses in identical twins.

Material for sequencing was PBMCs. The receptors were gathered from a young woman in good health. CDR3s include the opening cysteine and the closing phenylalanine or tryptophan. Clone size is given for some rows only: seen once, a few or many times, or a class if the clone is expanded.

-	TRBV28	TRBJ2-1	CASSFAASGGYKQFF
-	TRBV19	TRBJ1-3	CASSIPPYSSGNTIYF
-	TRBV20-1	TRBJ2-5	CSAEPGQQETQYF
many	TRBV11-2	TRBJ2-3	CASSLDRLGGDTQYF
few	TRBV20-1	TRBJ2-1	CSARDRYGYNEQFF
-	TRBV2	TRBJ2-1	CASRPGQQTSYNEQFF
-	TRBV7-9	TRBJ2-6	CASSSPDTRGANVLTF
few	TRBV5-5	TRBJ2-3	CASLRADTQYF
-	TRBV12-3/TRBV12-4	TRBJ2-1	CASSFRRVLDEQFF
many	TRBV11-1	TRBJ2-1	CASSLRAASAPSYNEQFF
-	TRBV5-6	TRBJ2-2	CASSSETGFITGELFF
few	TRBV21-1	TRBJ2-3	CASSKEAPWDTQYF
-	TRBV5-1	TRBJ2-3	CASSPDPGGGVKDTQYF
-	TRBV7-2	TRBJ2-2	CASSSVAFGRYTGELFF
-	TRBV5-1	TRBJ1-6	CASSPDNPNSPLHF
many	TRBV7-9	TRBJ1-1	CASSLEWGTEAFF
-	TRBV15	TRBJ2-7	CATSTFATGGGEQYF
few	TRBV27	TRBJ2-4	CASAAPGGQGKPIQYF
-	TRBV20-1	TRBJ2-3	CSARDLMAITRGTDTQYF
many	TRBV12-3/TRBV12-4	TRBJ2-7	CASSLGGISYEQYF
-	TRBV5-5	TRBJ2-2	CASTRTFGELFF
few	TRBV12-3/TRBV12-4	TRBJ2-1	CASNEVSGHSYNEQFF
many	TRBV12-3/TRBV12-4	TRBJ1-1	CASSYGVGQANTEAFF
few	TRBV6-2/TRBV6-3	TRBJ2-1	CASSAGGAGDNEQFF
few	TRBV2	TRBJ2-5	CASSPFPRDEETQYF
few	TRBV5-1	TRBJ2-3	CASSSLGGQGPDTQYF
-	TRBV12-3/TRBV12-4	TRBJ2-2	CASSFVGGNTGELFF